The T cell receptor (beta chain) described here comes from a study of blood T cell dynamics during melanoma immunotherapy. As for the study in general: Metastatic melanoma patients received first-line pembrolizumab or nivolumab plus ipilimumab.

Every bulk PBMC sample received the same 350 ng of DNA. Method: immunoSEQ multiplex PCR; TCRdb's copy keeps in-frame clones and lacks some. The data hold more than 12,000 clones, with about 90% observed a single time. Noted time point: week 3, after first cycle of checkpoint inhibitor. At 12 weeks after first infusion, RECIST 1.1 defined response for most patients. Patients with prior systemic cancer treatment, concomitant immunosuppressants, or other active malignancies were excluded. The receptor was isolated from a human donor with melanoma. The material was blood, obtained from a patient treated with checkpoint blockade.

CDR3 sequence reads: CASSLVWDRAVYEQYF. The CDR3 nucleotides are TGTGCCAGCAGCTTAGTCTGGGACAGGGCAGTCTACGAGCAGTACTTC. The rearrangement links TRBV7-2 to TRBJ2-7, with TRBD1 matching over 9 bases. Trimming removed 1 base from V and 3 bases from J; junction bases left unmatched: 7. Germline loops: CDR1 SGHTA, CDR2 FQGNSA. This CDR3 spans 16 amino acids.